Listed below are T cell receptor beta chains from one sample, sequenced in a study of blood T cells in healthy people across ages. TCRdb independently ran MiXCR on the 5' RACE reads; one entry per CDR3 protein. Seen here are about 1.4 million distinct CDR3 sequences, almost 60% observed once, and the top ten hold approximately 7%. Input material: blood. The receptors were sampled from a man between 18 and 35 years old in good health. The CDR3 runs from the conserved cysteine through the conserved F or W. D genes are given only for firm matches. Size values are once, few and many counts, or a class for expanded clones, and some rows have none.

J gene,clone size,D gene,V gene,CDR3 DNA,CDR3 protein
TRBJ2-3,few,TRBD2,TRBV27,TGTGCCAGCAGTTTCGTGTGGACTAGCGGGAGGGGGGGGACCACAGATACGCAGTATTTT,CASSFVWTSGRGGTTDTQYF
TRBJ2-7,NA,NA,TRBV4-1,TGCGCCAGCAGCCAAGCAATGCAAACAGGCGAGCAGTACTTC,CASSQAMQTGEQYF
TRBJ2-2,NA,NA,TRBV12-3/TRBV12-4,TGTGCCACCTTCGGAGGTACCGGGGAGCTGTTTTTT,CATFGGTGELFF
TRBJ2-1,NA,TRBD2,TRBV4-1,TGCGCCAGCACCATAACTAGCGGGGGGGCAAATGAGCAGTTCTTC,CASTITSGGANEQFF
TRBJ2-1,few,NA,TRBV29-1,TGCAGCGCTAAACAGGGTATGGTCGGGGAGCAGTTCTTC,CSAKQGMVGEQFF
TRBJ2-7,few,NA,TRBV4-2,TGTGCCAGCAGCCAAGAAGGAGCGGGTTCCTACGAGCAGTACTTC,CASSQEGAGSYEQYF
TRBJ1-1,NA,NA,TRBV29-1,TGCAGCGGAGGCGAGAACACTGAAGCTTTCTTT,CSGGENTEAFF
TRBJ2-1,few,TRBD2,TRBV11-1,TGTGCCAGCAGCCCCTTAGCGGGAGCCGACAATGAGCAGTTCTTC,CASSPLAGADNEQFF
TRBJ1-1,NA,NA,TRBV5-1,TGCGCCAGCAGCTACCTCGGGGCGGTGAACACTGAAGCTTTCTTT,CASSYLGAVNTEAFF
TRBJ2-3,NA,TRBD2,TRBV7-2,TGTGCCAGCAGCGATAGCGGGGGGGTCGATACGCAGTATTTT,CASSDSGGVDTQYF
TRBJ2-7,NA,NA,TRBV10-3,TGTGCCATCAGTGTCGGGTCTGGCCTAGGGGAGCAGTACTTC,CAISVGSGLGEQYF
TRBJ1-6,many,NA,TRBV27,TGTGCCAGCAGTTACGCAAGTGGGGTGGGGAATTCACCCCTCCACTTT,CASSYASGVGNSPLHF
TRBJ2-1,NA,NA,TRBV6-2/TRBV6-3,TGTGCCAGCAGTTACGTCGCTCTCTCCTACAATGAGCAGTTCTTC,CASSYVALSYNEQFF
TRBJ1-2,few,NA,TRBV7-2,TGTGCCAGCAGCTTTGGATTGGGTGGCTACACCTTC,CASSFGLGGYTF
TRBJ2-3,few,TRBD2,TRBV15,TGTGCCACCAGCAGAGATCGGCCTAGCGGGAGTACAGATACGCAGTATTTT,CATSRDRPSGSTDTQYF
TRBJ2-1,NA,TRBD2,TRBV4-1,TGCGCCAGCAGCCAAGAAGCGGGAGGGCCATCTTTCAATGAGCAGTTCTTC,CASSQEAGGPSFNEQFF
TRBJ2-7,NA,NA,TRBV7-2,TGTGCCAGCAGGTCCCAGGGGGGAAAGACTAACTACGAGCAGTACTTC,CASRSQGGKTNYEQYF
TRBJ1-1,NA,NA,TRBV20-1,TGCAGTGCTAGGCTCTTGGGGAGATATGACACTGAAGCTTTCTTT,CSARLLGRYDTEAFF
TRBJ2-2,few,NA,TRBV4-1,TGCGCCAGCAGCCAAGGCCCTGAATTGGCAGCGAACACCGGGGAGCTGTTTTTT,CASSQGPELAANTGELFF
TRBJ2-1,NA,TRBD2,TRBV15,TGTGCCACCAGCAGAGATAGTAGTTGGACTAGCGGGAGTGGTAATGAGCAGTTCTTC,CATSRDSSWTSGSGNEQFF
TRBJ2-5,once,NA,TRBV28,TGTGCCAGCAGGGCGGGTCGGTCCGCTCGGGAGCAGTACTTC,CASRAGRSAREQYF
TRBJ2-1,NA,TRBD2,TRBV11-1,TGTGCCAGCACCTCGACTAGCGAAATATACAATGAGCAGTTCTTC,CASTSTSEIYNEQFF
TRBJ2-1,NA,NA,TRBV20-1,TGCAGTGCCCACACCGAGACTTACAATGAGCAGTTCTTC,CSAHTETYNEQFF
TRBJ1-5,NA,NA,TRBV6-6,TGTGCCAGCAGTCAGGACAGAACCTCCAATCAGCCCCAGCATTTT,CASSQDRTSNQPQHF
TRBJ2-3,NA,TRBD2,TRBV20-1,TGCAGTGCTAGGACTAGCGGGGGGGCTAGCACAGATACGCAGTATTTT,CSARTSGGASTDTQYF
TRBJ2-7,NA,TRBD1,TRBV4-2,TGTGCCAGCAGCCAAGTTGGCGGGACAGGCAGCTCCTACGAGCAGTACTTC,CASSQVGGTGSSYEQYF
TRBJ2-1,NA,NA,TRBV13,TGTGCCAGCAGCTCCTTGACCCCCATCGAGGGGATTTACAATGAGCAGTTCTTC,CASSSLTPIEGIYNEQFF
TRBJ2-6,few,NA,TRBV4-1,TGCGCCAGCAGCCAAGAGGGATTGACTGGGGCCAACGTCCTGACTTTC,CASSQEGLTGANVLTF
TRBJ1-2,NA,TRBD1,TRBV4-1,TGCGCCAGCAGCTACCAGGGACAGACTAGGGGCTACACCTTC,CASSYQGQTRGYTF
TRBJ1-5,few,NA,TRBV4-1,TGCGCCAGCAGCGCAGGGAATCAGCCCCAGCATTTT,CASSAGNQPQHF
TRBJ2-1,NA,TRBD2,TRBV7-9,TGTGCCAGCAGCCAAAGCGGGATAAACAATGAGCAGTTCTTC,CASSQSGINNEQFF
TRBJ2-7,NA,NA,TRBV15,TGTGCCACTAAACAGGGTTACGAGCAGTACTTC,CATKQGYEQYF
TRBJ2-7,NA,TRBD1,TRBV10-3,TGTGCCGCGGGACAGGGTACATCCTACGAGCAGTACTTC,CAAGQGTSYEQYF
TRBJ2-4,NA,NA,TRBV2,TGTGCCAGCAACCTACCAGGTGCCAAAAACATTCAGTACTTC,CASNLPGAKNIQYF
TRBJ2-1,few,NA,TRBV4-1,TGCGCCAGCAGCCAAGGGGTGAGGGCCAGCTACAATGAGCAGTTCTTC,CASSQGVRASYNEQFF
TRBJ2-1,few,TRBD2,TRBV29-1,TGCAGCGCCGAGCGGGAGAACTCCAATGAGCAGTTCTTC,CSAERENSNEQFF
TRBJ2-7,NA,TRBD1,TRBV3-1,TGTGCCTGCAGCCACGGGACAGGGAACTACGAGCAGTACTTC,CACSHGTGNYEQYF
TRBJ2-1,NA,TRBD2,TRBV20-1,TGCAGTGCCCGGGAGGTGTGGTTCGATGAGCAGTTCTTC,CSAREVWFDEQFF
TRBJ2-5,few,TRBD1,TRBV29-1,TGCAGCGTGGGACAGCAAGAGACCCAGTACTTC,CSVGQQETQYF
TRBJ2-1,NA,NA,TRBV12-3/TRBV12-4,TGTGCCAGCAGTTTATCCGAAGGGGTCAATGAGCAGTTCTTC,CASSLSEGVNEQFF
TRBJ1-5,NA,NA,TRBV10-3,TGTGCCATCAGCGGTGGGGACCGGGCCAATCAGCCCCAGCATTTT,CAISGGDRANQPQHF
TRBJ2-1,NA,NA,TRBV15,TGTGCCACCAGCTCCCCCCTGGAAGTTTACAATGAGCAGTTCTTC,CATSSPLEVYNEQFF
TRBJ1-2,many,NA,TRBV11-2,TGTGCCAGCAGCTTAGCAGAGGATAAGGCGGGGGGTCCCCTTTATGGCTACACCTTC,CASSLAEDKAGGPLYGYTF
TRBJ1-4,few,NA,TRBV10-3,TGTGCCATCAGGGACAGCGCGAATGAAAAACTGTTTTTT,CAIRDSANEKLFF
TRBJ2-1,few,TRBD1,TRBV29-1,TGCAGCGTTGACGGCCACAGGGGCATTAACAATGAGCAGTTCTTC,CSVDGHRGINNEQFF
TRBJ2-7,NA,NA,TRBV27,TGTGCCAGCAGGAATATGGAGGTACCCTACGAGCAGTACTTC,CASRNMEVPYEQYF
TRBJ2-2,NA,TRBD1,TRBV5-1,TGCGCCAGCAGCTTACAGGGGTCGAACACCGGGGAGCTGTTTTTT,CASSLQGSNTGELFF
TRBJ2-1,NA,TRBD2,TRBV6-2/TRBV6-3,TGTGCCAGCAAACCGGGACTAGCGTTGGAGACCCAGTTCTTC,CASKPGLALETQFF
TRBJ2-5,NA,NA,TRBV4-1,TGCGCCAGCAGTCAAGATCGTTCGAGTAAGACCCAGTACTTC,CASSQDRSSKTQYF